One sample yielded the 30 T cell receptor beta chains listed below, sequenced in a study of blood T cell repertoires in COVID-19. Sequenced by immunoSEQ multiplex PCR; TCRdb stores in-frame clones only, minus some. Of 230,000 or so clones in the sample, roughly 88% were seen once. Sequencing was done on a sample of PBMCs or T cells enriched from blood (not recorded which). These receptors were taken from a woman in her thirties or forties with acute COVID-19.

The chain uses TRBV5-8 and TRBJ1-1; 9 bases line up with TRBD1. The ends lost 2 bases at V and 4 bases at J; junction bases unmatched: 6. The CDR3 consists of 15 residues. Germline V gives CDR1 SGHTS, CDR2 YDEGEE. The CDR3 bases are TGTGCCAGCAGCTTTTTACAGGGGGCGATCACTGAAGCTTTCTTT. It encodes CASSFLQGAITEAFF.

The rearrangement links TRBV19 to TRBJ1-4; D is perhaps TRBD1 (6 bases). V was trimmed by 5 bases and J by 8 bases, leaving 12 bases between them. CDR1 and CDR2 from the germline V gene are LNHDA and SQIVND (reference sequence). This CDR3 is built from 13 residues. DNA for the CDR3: TGTGCCAGTAGTGGGACACGCGACGAAAAACTGTTTTTT. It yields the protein CASSGTRDEKLFF. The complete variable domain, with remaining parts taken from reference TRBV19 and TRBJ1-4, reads DGGITQSPKYLFRKEGQNVTLSCEQNLNHDAMYWYRQDPGQGLRLIYYSQIVNDFQKGDIAEGYSVSREKKESFPLTVTSAQKNPTAFYLCASSGTRDEKLFFGSGTQLSVL.

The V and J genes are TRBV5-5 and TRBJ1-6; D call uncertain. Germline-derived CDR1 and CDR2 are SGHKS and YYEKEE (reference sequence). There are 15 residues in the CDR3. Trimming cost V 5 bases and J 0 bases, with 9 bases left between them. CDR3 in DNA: TGTGCCAGCAGTGCCGCCAGCTCCTATAATTCACCCCTCCACTTT. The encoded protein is CASSAASSYNSPLHF.

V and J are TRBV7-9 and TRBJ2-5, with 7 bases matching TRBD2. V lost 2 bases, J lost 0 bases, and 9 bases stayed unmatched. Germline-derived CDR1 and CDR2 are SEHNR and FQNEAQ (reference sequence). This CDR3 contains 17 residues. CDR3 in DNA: TGTGCCAGCAGCTTAAGTTTTGGCGGGGGAAACCAAGAGACCCAGTACTTC. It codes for CASSLSFGGGNQETQYF.

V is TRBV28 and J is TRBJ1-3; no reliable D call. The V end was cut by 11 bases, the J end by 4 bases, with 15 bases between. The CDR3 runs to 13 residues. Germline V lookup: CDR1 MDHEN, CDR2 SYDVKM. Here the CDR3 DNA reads TGTGCCTCTGGGGAGCTGTCGGGAAACACCATATATTTT. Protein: CASGELSGNTIYF. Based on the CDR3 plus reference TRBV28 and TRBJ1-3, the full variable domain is DVKVTQSSRYLVKRTGEKVFLECVQDMDHENMFWYRQDPGLGLRLIYFSYDVKMKEKGDIPEGYSVSREKKERFSLILESASTNQTSMYLCASGELSGNTIYFGEGSWLTVV.

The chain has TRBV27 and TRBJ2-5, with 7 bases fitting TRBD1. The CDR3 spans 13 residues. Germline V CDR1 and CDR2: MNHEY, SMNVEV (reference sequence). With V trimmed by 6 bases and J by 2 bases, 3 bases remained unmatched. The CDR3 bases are TGTGCCAGCAGCAAACAGGGGCAAGAGACCCAGTACTTC. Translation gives CASSKQGQETQYF.

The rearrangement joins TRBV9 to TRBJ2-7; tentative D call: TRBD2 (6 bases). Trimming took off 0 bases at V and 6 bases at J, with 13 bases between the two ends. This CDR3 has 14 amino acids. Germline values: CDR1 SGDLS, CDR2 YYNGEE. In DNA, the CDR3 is TGTGCCAGCAGCGTAGGGGAGGCTTGCCCCGAGCAGTACGTC. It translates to CASSVGEACPEQYV.

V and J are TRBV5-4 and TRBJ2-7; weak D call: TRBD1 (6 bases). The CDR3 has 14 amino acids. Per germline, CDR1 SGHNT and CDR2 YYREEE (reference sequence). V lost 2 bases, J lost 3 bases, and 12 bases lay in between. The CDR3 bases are TGTGCCAGCAGCTTTCGAGACAGGAACTACGAGCAGTACTTC. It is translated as CASSFRDRNYEQYF.

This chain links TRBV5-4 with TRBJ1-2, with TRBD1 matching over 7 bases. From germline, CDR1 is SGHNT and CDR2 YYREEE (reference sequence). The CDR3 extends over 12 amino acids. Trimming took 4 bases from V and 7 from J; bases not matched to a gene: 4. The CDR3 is CASSGDRVGYTF. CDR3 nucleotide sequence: TGTGCCAGCAGCGGCGACAGGGTTGGCTACACCTTC.

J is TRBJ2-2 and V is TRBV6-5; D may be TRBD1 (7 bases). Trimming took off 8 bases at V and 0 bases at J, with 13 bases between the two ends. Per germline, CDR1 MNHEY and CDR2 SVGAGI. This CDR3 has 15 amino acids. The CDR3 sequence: CASDAGQTNTGELFF. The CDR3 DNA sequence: TGTGCCAGCGACGCGGGACAGACGAACACCGGGGAGCTGTTTTTT.

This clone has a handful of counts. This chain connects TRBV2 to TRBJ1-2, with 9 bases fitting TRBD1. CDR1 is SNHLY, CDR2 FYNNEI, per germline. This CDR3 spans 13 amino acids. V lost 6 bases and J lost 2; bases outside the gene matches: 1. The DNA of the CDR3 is TGTGCCAGCAGGACAGGGGGAAACTATGGCTACACCTTC. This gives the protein CASRTGGNYGYTF.

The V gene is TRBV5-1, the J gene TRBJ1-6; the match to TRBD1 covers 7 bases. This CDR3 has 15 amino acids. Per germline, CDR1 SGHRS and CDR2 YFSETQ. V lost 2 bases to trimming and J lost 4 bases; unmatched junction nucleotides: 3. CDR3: CASSLTGEYNSPLHF. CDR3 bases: TGCGCCAGCAGCTTAACAGGGGAATATAATTCACCCCTCCACTTT. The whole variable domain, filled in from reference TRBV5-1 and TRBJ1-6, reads KAGVTQTPRYLIKTRGQQVTLSCSPISGHRSVSWYQQTPGQGLQFLFEYFSETQRNKGNFPGRFSGRQFSNSRSEMNVSTLELGDSALYLCASSLTGEYNSPLHFGNGTRLTVT.

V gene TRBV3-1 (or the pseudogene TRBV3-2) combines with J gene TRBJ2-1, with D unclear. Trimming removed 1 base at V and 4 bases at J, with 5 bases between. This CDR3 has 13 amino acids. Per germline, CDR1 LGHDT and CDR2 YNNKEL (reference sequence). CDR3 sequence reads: CASSQGGYNEQFF. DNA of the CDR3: TGTGCCAGCAGCCAAGGAGGATACAATGAGCAGTTCTTC.

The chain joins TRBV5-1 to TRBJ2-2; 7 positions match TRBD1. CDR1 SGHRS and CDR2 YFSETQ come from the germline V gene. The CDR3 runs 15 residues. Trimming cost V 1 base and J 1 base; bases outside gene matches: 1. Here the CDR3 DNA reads TGCGCCAGCAGCTTGAACAGGGGGAACACCGGGGAGCTGTTTTTT. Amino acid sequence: CASSLNRGNTGELFF. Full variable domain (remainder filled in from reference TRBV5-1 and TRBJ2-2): KAGVTQTPRYLIKTRGQQVTLSCSPISGHRSVSWYQQTPGQGLQFLFEYFSETQRNKGNFPGRFSGRQFSNSRSEMNVSTLELGDSALYLCASSLNRGNTGELFFGEGSRLTVL.

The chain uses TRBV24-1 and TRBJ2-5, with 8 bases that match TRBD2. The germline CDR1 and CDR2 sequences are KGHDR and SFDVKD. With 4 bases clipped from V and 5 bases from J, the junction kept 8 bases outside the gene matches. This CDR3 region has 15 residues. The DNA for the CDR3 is TGTGCCACCAGTGAACCCGGGGGGGCGTCGGAGACCCAGTACTTC. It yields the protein CATSEPGGASETQYF.

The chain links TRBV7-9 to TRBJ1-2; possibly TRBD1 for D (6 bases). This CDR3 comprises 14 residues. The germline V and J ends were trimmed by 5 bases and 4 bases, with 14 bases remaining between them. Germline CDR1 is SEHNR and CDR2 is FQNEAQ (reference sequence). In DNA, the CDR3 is TGTGCCAGCAGCCCCGGCAGGGGTACCTATGGCTACACCTTC. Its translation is CASSPGRGTYGYTF.

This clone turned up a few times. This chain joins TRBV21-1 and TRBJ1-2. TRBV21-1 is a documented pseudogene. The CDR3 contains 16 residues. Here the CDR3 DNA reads TGTGCCAGCAGCAAAGAGGGTAAGGGGAGGAGCTATGGCTACACCTTC. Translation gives CASSKEGKGRSYGYTF.

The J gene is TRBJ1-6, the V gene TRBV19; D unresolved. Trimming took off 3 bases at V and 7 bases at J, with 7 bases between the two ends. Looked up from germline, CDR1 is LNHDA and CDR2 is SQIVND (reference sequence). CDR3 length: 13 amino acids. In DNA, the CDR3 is TGTGCCAGTAGTATCACAGAGAATTCACCCCTCCACTTT. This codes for CASSITENSPLHF.

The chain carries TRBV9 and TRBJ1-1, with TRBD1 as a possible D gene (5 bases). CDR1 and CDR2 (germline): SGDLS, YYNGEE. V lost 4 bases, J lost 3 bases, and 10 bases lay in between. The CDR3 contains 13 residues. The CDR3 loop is CASSLGGHTEAFF. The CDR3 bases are TGTGCCAGCAGCCTCGGGGGACACACTGAAGCTTTCTTT.

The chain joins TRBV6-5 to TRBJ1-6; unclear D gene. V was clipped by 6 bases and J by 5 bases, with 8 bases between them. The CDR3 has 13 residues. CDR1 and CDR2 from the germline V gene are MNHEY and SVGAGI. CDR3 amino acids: CASRYTDNSPLHF. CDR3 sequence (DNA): TGTGCCAGCAGGTACACGGATAATTCACCCCTCCACTTT.

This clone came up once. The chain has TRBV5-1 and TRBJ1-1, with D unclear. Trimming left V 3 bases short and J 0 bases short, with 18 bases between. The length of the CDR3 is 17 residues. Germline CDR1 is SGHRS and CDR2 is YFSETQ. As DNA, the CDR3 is TGCGCCAGCAGCTCGGGAGGTTTGGGGAGTGTGAACACTGAAGCTTTCTTT. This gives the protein CASSSGGLGSVNTEAFF.

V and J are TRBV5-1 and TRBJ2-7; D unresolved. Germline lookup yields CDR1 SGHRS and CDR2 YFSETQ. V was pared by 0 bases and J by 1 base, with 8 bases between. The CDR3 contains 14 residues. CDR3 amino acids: CASSLVPGSYEQYV. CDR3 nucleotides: TGCGCCAGCAGCTTGGTTCCGGGTTCCTACGAGCAGTACGTC.

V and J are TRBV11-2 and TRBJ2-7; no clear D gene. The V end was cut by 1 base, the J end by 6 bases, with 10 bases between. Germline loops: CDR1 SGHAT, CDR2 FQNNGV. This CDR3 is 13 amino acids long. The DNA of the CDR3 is TGTGCCAGCAGCTTAGTACAGCTCCTCGAGCAGTACTTC. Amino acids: CASSLVQLLEQYF.

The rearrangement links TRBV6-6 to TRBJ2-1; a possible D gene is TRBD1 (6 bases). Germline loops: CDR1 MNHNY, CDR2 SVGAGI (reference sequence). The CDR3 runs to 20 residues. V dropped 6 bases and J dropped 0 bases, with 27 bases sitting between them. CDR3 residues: CASSNRVSFGHYRSYNEQFF. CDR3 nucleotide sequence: TGTGCCAGCAGCAACAGGGTTTCCTTCGGGCACTACCGCTCCTACAATGAGCAGTTCTTC.

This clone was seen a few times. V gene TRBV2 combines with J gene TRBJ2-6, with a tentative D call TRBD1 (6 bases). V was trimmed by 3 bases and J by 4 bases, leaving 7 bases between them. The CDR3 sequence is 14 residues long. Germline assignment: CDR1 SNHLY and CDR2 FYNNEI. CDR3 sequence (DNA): TGTGCCAGCAGTGAGGGGGCCGGGGCCAACGTCCTGACTTTC. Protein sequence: CASSEGAGANVLTF.

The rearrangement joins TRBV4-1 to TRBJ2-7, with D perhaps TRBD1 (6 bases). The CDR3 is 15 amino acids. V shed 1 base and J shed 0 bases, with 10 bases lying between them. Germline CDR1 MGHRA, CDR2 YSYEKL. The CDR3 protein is CASSQAGTHSYEQYF. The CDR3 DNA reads TGCGCCAGCAGCCAAGCCGGGACACACTCCTACGAGCAGTACTTC.

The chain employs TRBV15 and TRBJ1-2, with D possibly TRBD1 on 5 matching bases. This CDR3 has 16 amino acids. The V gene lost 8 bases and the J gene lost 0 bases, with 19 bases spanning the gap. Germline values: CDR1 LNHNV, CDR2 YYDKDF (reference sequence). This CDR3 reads CATSPGRAQANYGYTF. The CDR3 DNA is TGTGCCACCTCCCCGGGCAGGGCCCAAGCTAACTATGGCTACACCTTC. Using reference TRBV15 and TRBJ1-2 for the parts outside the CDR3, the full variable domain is DAMVIQNPRYQVTQFGKPVTLSCSQTLNHNVMYWYQQKSSQAPKLLFHYYDKDFNNEADTPDNFQSRRPNTSFCFLDIRSPGLGDTAMYLCATSPGRAQANYGYTFGSGTRLTVV.

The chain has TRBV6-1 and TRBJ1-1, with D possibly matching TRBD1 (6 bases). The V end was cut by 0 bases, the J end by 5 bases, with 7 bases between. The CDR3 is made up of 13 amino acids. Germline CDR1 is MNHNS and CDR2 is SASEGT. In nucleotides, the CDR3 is TGTGCCAGCAGTGAAGCGCAGGGGACTGAAGCTTTCTTT. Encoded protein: CASSEAQGTEAFF.

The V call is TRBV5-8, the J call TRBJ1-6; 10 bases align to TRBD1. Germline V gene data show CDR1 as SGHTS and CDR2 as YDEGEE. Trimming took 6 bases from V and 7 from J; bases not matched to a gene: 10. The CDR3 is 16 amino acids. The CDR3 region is CASTLGQGTRNSPLHF. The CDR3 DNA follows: TGTGCCAGCACCCTGGGACAGGGGACAAGGAATTCACCCCTCCACTTT.

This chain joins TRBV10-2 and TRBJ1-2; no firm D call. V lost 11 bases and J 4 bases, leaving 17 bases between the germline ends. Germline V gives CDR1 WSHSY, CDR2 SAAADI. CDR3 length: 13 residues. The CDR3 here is CAGRETGSYGYTF. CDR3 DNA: TGCGCCGGTAGGGAGACTGGGTCCTATGGCTACACCTTC.